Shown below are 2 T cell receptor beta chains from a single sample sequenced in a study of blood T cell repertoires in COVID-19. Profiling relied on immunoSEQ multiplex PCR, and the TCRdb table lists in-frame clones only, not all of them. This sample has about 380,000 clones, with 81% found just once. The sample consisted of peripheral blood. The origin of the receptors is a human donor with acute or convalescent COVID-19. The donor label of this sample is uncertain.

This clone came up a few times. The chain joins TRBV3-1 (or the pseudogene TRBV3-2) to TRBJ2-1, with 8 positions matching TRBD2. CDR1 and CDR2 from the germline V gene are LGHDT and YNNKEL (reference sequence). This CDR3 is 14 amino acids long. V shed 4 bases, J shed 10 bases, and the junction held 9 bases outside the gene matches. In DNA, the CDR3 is TGTGCCAGCAGCCCTTTAGCGGGAAAAGCGGAGCAGTTCTTC. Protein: CASSPLAGKAEQFF.

The CDR3 sequence is CASSDQGSGNTIYF. CDR3 in DNA: TGTGCCAGCAGCGACCAGGGGTCTGGAAACACCATATATTTT. The J gene is TRBJ1-3, the V gene TRBV6-1; possible D gene TRBD1, 6 bases. This CDR3 region has 14 residues. The V gene lost 6 bases and the J gene lost 1 base, with 10 bases spanning the gap. Germline CDR1 is MNHNS and CDR2 is SASEGT.